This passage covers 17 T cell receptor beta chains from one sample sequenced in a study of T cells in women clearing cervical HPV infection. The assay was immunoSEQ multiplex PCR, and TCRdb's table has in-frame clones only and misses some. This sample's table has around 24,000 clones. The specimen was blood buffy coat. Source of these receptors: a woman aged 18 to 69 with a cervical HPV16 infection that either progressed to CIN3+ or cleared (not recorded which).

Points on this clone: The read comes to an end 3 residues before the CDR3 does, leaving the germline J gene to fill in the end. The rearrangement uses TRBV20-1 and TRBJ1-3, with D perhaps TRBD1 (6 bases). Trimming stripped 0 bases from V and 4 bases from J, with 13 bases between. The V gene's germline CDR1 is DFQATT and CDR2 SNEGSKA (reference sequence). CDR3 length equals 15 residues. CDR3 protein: CSAREDRLLGNTIYF. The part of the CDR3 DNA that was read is TGCAGTGCTAGAGAGGACAGATTATTGGGAAACACC.

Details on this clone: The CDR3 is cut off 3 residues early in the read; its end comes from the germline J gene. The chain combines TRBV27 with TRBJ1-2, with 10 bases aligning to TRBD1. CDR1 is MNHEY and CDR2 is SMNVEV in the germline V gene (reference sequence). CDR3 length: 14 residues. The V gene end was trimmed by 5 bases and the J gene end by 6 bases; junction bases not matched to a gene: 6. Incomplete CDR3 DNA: TGTGCCAGCAGTGGGACAGGGGAAGGGCATGGC. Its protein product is CASSGTGEGHG. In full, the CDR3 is CASSGTGEGHGYTF.

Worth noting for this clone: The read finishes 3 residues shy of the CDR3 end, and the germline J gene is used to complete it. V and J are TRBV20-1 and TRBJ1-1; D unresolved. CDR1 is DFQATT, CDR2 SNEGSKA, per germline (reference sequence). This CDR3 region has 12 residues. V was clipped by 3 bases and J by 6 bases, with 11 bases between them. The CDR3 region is CSASSGDPEAFF. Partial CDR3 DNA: TGCAGTGCTAGCTCCGGGGATCCTGAA.

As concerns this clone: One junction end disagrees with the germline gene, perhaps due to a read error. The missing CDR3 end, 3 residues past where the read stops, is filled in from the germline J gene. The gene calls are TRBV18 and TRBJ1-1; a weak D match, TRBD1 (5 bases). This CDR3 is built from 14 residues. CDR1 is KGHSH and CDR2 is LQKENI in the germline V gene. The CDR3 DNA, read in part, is TGTGTCAGCTCACCGCTGACAGCGAACACTGAA. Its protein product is CVSSPLTANTE. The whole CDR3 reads CVSSPLTANTEAFF.

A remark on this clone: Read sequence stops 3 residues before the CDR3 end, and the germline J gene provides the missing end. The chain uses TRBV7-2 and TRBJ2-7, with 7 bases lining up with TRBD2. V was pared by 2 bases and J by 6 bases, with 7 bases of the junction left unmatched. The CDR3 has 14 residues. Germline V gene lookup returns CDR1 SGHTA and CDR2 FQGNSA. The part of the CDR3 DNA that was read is TGTGCCAGCAGCTTAAAGCGGTTAGCGGGCGAG. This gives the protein CASSLKRLAGE. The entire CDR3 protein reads CASSLKRLAGEQYF. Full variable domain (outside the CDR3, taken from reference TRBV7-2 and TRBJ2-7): GAGVSQSPSNKVTEKGKDVELRCDPISGHTALYWYRQSLGQGLEFLIYFQGNSAPDKSGLPSDRFSAERTGGSVSTLTIQRTQQEDSAVYLCASSLKRLAGEQYFGPGTRLTVT.

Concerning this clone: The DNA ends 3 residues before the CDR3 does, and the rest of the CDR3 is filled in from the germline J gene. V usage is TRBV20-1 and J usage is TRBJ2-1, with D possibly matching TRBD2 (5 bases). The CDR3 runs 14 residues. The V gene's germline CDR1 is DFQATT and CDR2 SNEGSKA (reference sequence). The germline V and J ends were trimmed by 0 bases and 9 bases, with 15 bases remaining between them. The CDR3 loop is CSAREPAEAAEQFF. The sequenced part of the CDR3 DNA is TGCAGTGCTAGAGAACCGGCCGAAGCGGCTGAG.

CDR3 bases read: TGTGCCAGCGGCCCCGTCGGGACACGGCATGAAAAA. Its protein is CASGPVGTRHEK. The whole CDR3 protein reads CASGPVGTRHEKLFF. The V call is TRBV7-2, the J call TRBJ1-4; tentatively, D is TRBD1 (6 bases). From the germline J gene comes the end of the CDR3, since the read stops 3 residues before it. V was pared by 8 bases and J by 6 bases, with 19 bases between. The CDR3 consists of 15 residues. The germline CDR1 and CDR2 sequences are SGHTA and FQGNSA.

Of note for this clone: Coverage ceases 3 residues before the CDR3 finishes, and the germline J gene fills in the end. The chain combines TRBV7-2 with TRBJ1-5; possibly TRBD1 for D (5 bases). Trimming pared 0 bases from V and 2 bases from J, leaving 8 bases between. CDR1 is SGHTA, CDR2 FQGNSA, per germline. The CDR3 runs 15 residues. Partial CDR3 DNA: TGTGCCAGCAGCTTAGCAGGGGTCGGCAATCAGCCC. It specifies CASSLAGVGNQP. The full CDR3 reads CASSLAGVGNQPQHF.

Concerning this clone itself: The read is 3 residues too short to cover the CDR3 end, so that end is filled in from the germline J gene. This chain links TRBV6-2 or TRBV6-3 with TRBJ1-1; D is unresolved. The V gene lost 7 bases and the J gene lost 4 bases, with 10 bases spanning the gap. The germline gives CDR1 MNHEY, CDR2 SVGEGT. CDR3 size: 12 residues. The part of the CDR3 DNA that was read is TGTGCCAGCACCCTCCTAGGCACTGAA. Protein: CASTLLGTE. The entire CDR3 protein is CASTLLGTEAFF.

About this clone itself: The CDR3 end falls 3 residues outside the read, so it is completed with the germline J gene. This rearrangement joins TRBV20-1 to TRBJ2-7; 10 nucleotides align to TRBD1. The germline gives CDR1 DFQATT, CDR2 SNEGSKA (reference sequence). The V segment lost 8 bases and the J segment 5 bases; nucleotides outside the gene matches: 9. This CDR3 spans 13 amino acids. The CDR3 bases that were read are TGCAGTACCCCGGGACAGGGGAACCACGAG. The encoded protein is CSTPGQGNHE. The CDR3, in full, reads CSTPGQGNHEQYF.

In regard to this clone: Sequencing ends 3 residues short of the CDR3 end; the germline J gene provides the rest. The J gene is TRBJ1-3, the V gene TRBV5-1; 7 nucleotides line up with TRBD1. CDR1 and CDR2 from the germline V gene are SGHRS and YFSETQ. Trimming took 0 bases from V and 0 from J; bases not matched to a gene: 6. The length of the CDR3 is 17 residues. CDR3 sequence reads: CASSLAGQRSSGNTIYF. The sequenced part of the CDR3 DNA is TGCGCCAGCAGCTTGGCGGGACAGAGGAGCTCTGGAAACACC.

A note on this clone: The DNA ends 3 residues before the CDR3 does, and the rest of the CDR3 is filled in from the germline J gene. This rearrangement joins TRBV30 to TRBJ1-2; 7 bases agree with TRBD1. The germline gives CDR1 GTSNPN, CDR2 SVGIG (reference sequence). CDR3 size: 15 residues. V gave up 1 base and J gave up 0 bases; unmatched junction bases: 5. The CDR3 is CAWSGDSLTNYGYTF. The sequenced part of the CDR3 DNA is TGTGCCTGGAGTGGGGACAGCCTAACTAACTATGGC.

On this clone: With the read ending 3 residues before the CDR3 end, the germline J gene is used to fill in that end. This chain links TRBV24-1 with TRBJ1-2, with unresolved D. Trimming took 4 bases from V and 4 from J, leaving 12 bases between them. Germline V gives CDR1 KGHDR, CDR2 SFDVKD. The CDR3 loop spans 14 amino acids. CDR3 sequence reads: CATSDPGVFYGYTF. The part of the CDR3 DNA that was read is TGTGCCACCAGTGACCCCGGGGTTTTCTATGGC.

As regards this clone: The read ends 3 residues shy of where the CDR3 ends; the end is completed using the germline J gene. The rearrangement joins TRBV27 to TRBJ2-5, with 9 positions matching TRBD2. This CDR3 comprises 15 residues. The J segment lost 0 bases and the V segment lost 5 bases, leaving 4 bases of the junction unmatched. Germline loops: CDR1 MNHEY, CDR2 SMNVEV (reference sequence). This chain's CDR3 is CASSAAGGHQETQYF. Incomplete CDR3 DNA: TGTGCCAGCAGTGCAGCGGGGGGCCACCAAGAGACC.

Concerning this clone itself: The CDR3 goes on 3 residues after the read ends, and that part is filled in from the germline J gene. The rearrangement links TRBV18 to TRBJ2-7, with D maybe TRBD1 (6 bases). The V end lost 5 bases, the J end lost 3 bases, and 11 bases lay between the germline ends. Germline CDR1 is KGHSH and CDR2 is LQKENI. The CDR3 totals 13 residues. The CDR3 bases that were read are TGTGCCAGCTCAGAATCACAGGGCTACGAG. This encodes CASSESQGYE. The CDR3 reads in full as CASSESQGYEQYF. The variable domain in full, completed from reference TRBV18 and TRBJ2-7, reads NAGVMQNPRHLVRRRGQEARLRCSPMKGHSHVYWYRQLPEEGLKFMVYLQKENIIDESGMPKERFSAEFPKEGPSILRIQQVVRGDSAAYFCASSESQGYEQYFGPGTRLTVT.

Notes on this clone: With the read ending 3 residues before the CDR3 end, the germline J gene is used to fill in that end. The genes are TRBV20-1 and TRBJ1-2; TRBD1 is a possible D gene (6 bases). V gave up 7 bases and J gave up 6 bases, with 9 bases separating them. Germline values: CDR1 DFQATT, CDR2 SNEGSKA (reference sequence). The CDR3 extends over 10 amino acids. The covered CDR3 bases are TGCAGTGTTTCAGGGGATGGC. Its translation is CSVSGDG. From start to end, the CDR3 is CSVSGDGYTF.

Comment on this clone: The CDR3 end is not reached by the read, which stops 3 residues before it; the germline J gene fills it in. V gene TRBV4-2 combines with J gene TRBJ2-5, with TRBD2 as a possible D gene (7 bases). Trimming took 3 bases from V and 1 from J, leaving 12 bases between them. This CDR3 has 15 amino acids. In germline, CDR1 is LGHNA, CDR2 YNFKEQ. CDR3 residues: CASSQTGGPQETQYF. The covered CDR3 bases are TGTGCCAGCAGCCAGACGGGGGGCCCCCAAGAGACC.